The present TCR beta chain was sequenced within a study of blood T cell repertoires in COVID-19. The CDR3 consists of 13 residues. Germline values: CDR1 WNHNN, CDR2 SYGVQD (reference sequence). Trimming stripped 6 bases from V and 4 bases from J, with 12 bases between. Libraries were prepared by immunoSEQ multiplex PCR; TCRdb keeps only in-frame clonotypes and omits some of them. This table has about 300,000 clones, approximately 85% appearing once. The specimen sequenced was PBMCs or T cells enriched from blood (not recorded which). The sequence was obtained from a young man who had recovered from COVID-19. The chain combines TRBV10-1 with TRBJ1-1; perhaps TRBD1 as D (5 bases). CDR3: CASRRGVSTEAFF. CDR3 sequence (DNA): TGCGCCAGCAGGCGGGGGGTATCCACTGAAGCTTTCTTT.